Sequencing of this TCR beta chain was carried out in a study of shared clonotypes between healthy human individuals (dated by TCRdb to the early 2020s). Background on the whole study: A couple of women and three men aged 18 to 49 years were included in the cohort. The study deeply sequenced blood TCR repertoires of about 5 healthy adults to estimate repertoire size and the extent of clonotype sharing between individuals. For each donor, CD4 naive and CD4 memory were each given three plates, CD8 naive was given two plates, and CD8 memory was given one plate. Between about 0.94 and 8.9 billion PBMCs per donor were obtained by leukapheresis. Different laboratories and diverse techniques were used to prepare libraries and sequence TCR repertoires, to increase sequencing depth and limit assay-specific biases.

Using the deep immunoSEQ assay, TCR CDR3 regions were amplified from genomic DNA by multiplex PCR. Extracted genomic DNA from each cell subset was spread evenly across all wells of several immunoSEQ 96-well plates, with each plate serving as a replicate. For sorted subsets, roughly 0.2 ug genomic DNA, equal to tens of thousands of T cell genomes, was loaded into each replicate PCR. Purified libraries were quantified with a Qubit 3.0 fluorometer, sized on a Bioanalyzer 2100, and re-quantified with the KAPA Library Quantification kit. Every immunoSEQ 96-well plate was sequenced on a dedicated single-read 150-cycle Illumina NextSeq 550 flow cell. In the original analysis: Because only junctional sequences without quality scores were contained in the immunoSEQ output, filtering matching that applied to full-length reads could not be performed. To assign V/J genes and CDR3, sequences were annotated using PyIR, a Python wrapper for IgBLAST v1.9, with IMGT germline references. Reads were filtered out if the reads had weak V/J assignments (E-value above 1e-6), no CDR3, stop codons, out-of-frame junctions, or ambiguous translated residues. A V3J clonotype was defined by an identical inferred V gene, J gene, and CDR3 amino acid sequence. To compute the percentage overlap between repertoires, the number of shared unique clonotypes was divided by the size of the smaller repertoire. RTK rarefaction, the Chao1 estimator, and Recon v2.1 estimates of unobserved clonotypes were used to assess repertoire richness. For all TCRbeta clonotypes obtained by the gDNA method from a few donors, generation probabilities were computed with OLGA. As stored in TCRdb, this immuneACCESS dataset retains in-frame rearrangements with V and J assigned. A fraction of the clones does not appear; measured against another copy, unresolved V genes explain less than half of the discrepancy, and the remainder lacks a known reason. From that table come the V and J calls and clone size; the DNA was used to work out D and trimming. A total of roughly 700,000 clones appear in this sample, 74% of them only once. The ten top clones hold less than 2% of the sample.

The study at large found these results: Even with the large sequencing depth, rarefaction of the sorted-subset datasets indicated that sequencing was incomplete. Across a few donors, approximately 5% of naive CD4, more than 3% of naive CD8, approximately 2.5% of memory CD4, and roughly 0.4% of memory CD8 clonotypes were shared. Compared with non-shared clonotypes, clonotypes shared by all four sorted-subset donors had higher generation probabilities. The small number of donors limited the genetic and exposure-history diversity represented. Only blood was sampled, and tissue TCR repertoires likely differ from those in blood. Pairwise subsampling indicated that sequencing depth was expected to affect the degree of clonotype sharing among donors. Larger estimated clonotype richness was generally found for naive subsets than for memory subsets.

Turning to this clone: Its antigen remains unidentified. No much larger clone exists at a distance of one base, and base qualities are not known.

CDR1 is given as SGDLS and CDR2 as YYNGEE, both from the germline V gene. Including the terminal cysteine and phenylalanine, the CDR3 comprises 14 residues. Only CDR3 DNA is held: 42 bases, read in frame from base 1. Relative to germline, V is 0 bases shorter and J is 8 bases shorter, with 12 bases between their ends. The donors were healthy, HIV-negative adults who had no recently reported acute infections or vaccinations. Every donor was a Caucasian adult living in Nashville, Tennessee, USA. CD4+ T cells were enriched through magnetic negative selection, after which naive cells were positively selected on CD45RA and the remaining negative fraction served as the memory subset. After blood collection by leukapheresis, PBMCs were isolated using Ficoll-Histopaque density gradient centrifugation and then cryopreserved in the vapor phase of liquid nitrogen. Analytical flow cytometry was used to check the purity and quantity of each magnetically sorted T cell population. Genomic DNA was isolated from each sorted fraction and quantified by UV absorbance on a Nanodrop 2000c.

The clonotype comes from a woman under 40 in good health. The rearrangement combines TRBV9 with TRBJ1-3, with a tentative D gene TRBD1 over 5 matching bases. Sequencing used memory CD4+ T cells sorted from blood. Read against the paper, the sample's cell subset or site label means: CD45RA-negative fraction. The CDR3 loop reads CASSVAVGAYTIYF. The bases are TGTGCCAGCAGCGTAGCTGTAGGGGCGTACACCATATATTTT.